This T cell receptor (beta chain) was observed in a study of cytomegalovirus exposure and HLA in healthy donors. In regard to this clone: The antigen is undetermined.

Findings of the study overall: In a later analysis, TCR beta V- and J-gene trimming showed a link to a missense DCLRE1C variant.

CDR1 and CDR2 (germline): SGHRS, YFSETQ. This CDR3 spans 15 amino acids. V dropped 0 bases and J dropped 5 bases, with 12 bases sitting between them. Vbeta (60) and Jbeta (13) primers were used in the PCR. TCRdb keeps only in-frame clones here, not all; method: immunoSEQ multiplex PCR. Of approximately 210,000 clones in the sample, roughly 80% were seen once. V gene TRBV5-1 combines with J gene TRBJ2-4; tentative D call: TRBD1 (6 bases). The clonotype comes from a woman younger than 45 in good health and CMV-seropositive. The sequenced material came from PBMCs. CDR3 coding DNA: TGCGCCAGCAGCTTGGCAGGGGCGCTCCAAAACATTCAGTACTTC. As protein: CASSLAGALQNIQYF.